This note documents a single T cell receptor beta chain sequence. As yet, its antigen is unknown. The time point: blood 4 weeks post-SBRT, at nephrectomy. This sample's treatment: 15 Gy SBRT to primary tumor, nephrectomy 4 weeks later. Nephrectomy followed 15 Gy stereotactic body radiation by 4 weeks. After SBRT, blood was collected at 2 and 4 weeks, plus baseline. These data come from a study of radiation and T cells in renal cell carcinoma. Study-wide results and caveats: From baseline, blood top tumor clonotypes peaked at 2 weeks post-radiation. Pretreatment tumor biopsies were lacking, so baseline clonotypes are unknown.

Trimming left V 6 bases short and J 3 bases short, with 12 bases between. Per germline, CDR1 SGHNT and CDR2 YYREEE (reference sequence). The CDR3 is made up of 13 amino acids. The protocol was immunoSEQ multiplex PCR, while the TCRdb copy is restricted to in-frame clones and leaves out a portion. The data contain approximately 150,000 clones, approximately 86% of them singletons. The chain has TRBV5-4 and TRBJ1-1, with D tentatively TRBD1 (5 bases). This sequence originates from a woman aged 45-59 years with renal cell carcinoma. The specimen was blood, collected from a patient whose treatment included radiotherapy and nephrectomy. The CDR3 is CASIGLGDTEAFF. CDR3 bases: TGTGCCAGCATAGGTCTGGGGGACACTGAAGCTTTCTTT.